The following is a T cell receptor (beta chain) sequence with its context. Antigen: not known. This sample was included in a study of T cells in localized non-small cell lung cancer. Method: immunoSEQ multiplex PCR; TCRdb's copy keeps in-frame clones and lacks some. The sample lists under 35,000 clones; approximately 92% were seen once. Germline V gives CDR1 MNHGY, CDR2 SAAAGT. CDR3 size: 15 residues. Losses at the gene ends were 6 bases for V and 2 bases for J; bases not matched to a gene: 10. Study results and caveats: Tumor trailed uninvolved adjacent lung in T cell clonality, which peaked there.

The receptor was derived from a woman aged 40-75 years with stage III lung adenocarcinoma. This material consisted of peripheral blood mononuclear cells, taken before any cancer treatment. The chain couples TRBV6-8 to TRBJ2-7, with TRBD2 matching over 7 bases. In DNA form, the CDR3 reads TGTGCCAGCAGCCACGGAGGGGAGGGAACCTACGAGCAGTACTTC. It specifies CASSHGGEGTYEQYF.